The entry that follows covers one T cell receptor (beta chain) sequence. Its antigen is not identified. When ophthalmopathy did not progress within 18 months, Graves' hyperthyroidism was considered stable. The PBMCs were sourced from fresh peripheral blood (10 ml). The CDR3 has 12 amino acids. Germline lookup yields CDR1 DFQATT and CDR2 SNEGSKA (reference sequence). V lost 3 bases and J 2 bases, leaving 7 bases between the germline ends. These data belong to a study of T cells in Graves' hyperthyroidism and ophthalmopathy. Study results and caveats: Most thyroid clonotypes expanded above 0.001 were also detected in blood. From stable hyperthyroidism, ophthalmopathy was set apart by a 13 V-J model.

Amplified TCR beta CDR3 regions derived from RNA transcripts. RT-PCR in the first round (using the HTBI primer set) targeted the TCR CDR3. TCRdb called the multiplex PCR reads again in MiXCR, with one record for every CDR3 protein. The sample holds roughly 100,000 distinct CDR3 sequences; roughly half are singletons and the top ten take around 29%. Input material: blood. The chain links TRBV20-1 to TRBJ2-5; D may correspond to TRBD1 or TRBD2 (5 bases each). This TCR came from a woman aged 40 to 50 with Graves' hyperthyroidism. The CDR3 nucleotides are TGCAGTGCTAGGAGGGGACAAGAGACCCAGTACTTC. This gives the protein CSARRGQETQYF.